This T cell receptor beta chain was documented in a study of cytomegalovirus exposure and HLA in healthy donors. Whole-study results and caveats: Later analysis identified several of the most significant clusters that appeared linked to common viral pathogens. Per a later analysis, HLA-associated TCR beta chains showed more clonal expansion than other, equally common TCR beta chains.

Everyone who donated was a healthy bone marrow donor. As regards this clone: Its target is not known.

This CDR3 is 13 amino acids long. V was clipped by 6 bases and J by 7 bases, with 14 bases between them. In germline, CDR1 is SGHDT, CDR2 YYEEEE. This PCR relied on a set of 60 Vbeta primers and 13 Jbeta primers. Clones were read by immunoSEQ multiplex PCR, and TCRdb kept only the in-frame ones, dropping some. Altogether 150,000 or so clones are present, about 78% being singletons, with the ten largest covering approximately 1.5%. The sequenced sample was PBMCs. The chain joins TRBV5-6 to TRBJ1-5; perhaps TRBD1 as D (5 bases). This TCR was sampled from a female donor in good health and CMV-seronegative. The CDR3: CASNQGGSQPQHF. The CDR3 DNA follows: TGTGCCAGCAACCAGGGAGGGTCGCAGCCCCAGCATTTT.